This T cell receptor beta chain was documented in a study of identical twins. Germline trimming cut 2 bases from V and 8 bases from J; bases unmatched to any gene: 6. The CDR3 has 14 residues. Each CDR3 protein gets one entry after TCRdb re-called the 5' RACE reads with MiXCR. In the table there are about 250,000 distinct CDR3 sequences, around 7.6% of which are singletons. At least ten counts were recorded for this clonotype. Antigen unknown. Study-wide points: Modeled out-of-frame TCR alpha sharing in monozygotic twins fell below observed levels.

These sequences were also reported in another study, on yellow fever vaccine responses in identical twins. Turning to that study: Convergence reportedly seemed to mark part of the twins' vaccine T cell response, with personalization marking the rest.

The rearrangement links TRBV12-3 or TRBV12-4 to TRBJ2-1; 7 bases align to TRBD2. Material: CD8+ T cells sorted from blood. This receptor was taken from a woman between 18 and 30 years old in good health. CDR3 amino acids: CASSLLTGGDEQFF. DNA for the CDR3: TGTGCCAGCAGTTTATTGACGGGAGGTGATGAGCAGTTCTTC.